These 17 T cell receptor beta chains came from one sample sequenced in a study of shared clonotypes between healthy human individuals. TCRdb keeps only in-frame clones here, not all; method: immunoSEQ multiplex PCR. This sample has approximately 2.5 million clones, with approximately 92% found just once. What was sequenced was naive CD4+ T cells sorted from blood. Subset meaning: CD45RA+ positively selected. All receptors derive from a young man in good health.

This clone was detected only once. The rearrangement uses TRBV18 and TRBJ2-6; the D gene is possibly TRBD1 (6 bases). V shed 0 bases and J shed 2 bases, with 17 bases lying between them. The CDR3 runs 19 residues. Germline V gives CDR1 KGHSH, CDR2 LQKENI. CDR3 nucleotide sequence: TGTGCCAGCTCACCACCGAACCAGGGGAAAAGCGCTGGGGCCAACGTCCTGACTTTC. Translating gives CASSPPNQGKSAGANVLTF.

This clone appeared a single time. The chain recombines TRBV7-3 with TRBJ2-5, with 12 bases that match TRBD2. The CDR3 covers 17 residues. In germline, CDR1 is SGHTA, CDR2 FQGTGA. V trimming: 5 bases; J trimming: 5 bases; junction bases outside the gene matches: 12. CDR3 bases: TGTGCCAGCAGCCCCGGTCTAGCGGGGGGGCCCGGGGAGACCCAGTACTTC. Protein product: CASSPGLAGGPGETQYF.

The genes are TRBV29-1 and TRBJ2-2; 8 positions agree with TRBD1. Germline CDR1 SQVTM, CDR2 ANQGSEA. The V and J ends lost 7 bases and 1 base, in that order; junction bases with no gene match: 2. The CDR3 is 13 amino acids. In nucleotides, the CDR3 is TGCAGCGCGGACAGGGAGAACACCGGGGAGCTGTTTTTT. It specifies CSADRENTGELFF.

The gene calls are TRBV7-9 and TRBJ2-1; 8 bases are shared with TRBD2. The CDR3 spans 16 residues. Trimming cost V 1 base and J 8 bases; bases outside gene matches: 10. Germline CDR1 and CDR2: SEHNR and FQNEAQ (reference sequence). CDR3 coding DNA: TGTGCCAGCAGCTTAGGGGGACTAGTGGTGATGGATGAGCAGTTCTTC. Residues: CASSLGGLVVMDEQFF.

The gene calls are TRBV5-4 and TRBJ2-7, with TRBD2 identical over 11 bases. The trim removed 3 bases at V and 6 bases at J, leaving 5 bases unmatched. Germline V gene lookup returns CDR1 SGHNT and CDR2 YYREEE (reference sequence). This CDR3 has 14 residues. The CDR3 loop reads CASSSGLAGFEQYF. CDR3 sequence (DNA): TGTGCCAGCAGCTCAGGACTAGCGGGCTTCGAGCAGTACTTC.

This CDR3 is CATGTGRRETQYF. The CDR3 coding sequence is TGTGCCACCGGGACAGGGAGAAGGGAGACCCAGTACTTC. This sequence joins TRBV5-6 and TRBJ2-5, with 9 nucleotides matching TRBD1. The CDR3 loop spans 13 amino acids. Germline CDR1 reads SGHDT; CDR2 reads YYEEEE. Trimming took 9 bases from V and 5 from J; bases not matched to a gene: 8. Filled out from reference TRBV5-6 and TRBJ2-5, the complete variable domain reads DAGVTQSPTHLIKTRGQQVTLRCSPKSGHDTVSWYQQALGQGPQFIFQYYEEEERQRGNFPDRFSGHQFPNYSSELNVNALLLGDSALYLCATGTGRRETQYFGPGTRLLVL.

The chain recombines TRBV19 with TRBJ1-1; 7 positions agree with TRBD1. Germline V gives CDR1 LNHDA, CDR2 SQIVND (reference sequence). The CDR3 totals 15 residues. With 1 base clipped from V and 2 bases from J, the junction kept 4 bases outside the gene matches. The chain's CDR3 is CASSIGVGGNTEAFF. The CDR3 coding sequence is TGTGCCAGTAGTATAGGGGTAGGGGGCAACACTGAAGCTTTCTTT.

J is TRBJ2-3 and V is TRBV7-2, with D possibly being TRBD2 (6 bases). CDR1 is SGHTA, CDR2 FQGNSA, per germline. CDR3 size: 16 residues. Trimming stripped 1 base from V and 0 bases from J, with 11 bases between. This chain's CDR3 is CASSLVAGSSTDTQYF. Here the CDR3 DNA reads TGTGCCAGCAGCTTAGTGGCGGGATCAAGCACAGATACGCAGTATTTT. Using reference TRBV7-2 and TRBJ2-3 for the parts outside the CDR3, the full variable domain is GAGVSQSPSNKVTEKGKDVELRCDPISGHTALYWYRQSLGQGLEFLIYFQGNSAPDKSGLPSDRFSAERTGGSVSTLTIQRTQQEDSAVYLCASSLVAGSSTDTQYFGPGTRLTVL.

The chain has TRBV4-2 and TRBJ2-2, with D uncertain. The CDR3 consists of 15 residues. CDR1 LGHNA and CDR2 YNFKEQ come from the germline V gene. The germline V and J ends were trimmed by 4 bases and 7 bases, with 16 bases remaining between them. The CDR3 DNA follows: TGTGCCAGCAGCCCTCCCGGCGTTGGTGACGGGGAGCTGTTTTTT. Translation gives CASSPPGVGDGELFF.

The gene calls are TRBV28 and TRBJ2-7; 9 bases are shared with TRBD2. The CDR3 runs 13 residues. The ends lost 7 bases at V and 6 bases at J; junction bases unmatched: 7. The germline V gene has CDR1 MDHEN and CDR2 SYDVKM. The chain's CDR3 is CASINGTSFEQYF. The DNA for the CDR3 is TGTGCCAGCATCAACGGGACTAGCTTCGAGCAGTACTTC.

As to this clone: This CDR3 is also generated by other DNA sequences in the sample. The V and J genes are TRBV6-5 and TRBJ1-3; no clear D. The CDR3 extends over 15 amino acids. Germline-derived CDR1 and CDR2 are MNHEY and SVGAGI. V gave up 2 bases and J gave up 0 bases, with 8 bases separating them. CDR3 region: CASSYDGSSGNTIYF. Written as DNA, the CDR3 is TGTGCCAGCAGTTACGACGGGTCCTCTGGAAACACCATATATTTT.

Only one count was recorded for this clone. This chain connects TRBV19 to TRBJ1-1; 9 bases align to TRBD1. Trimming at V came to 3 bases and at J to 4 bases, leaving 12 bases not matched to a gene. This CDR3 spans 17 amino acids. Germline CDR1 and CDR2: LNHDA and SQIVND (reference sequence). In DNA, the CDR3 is TGTGCCAGTAGTATTCCCCGCCCGGGGGACAGGGCCACTGAAGCTTTCTTT. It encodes CASSIPRPGDRATEAFF.

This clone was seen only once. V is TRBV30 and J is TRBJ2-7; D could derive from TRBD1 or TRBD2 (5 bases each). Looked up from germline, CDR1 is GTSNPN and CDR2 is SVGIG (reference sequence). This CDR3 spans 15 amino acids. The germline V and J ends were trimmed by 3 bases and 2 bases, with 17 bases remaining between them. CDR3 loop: CAWSGLTVTPYEQYF. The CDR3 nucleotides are TGTGCCTGGAGCGGACTGACAGTCACCCCCTACGAGCAGTACTTC.

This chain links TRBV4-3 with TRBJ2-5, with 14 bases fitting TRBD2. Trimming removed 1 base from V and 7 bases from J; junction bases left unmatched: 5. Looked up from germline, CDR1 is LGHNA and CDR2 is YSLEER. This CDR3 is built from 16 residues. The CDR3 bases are TGCGCCAGCAGCCAAGGGGGACTAGCGGGAGTTGGGACCCAGTACTTC. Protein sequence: CASSQGGLAGVGTQYF.

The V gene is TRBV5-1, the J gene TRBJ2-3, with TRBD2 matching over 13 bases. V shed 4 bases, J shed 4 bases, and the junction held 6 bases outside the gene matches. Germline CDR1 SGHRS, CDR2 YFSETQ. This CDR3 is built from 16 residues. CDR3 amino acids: CASSLLGLAGADTQYF. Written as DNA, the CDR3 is TGCGCCAGCAGCCTACTAGGACTAGCGGGGGCAGATACGCAGTATTTT.

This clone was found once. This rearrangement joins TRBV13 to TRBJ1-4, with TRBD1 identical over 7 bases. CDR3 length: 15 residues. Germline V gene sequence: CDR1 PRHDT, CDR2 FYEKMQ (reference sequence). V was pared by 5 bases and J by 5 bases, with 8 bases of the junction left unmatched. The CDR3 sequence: CASSAGGQGNEKLFF. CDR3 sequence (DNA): TGTGCCAGCAGCGCAGGGGGGCAGGGGAATGAAAAACTGTTTTTT.

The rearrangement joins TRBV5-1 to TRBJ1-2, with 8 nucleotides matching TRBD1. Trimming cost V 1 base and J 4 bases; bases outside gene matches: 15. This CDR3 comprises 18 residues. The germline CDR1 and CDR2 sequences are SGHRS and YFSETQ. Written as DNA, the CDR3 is TGCGCCAGCAGCTTGCGGGGGATGACAGGGGCCAACTTCTATGGCTACACCTTC. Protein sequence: CASSLRGMTGANFYGYTF. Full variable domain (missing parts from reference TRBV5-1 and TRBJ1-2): KAGVTQTPRYLIKTRGQQVTLSCSPISGHRSVSWYQQTPGQGLQFLFEYFSETQRNKGNFPGRFSGRQFSNSRSEMNVSTLELGDSALYLCASSLRGMTGANFYGYTFGSGTRLTVV.